Given below is one T cell receptor beta chain in context. No antigen is known for it. This entry is derived from a study of T cell responses to AZD1222 COVID-19 vaccine. Turning to the study itself: Pooling covered second doses at about 4 or about 12 weeks.

CDR1 is SEHNR and CDR2 is FQNEAQ in the germline V gene (reference sequence). The ends were cut back, 1 base at V and 5 bases at J, with 5 bases in the middle. This CDR3 has 12 amino acids. Measured with immunoSEQ multiplex PCR; TCRdb has only the in-frame clones, and not every one. Of approximately 180,000 clones detected, about 91% appear once; the ten largest clones hold approximately 7.7%. Points from the study as a whole: Two AZD1222 doses significantly raised spike-specific TCR breadth and depth over controls. Seropositive status at baseline applied to only six AZD1222 recipients.

V usage is TRBV7-9 and J usage is TRBJ1-1; D gene unclear. The TCR was taken from an adult in good health. The specimen comprised peripheral blood, sampled on day 0 of AZD1222 vaccination. CDR3 protein: CASSLGETEAFF. In DNA form, the CDR3 reads TGTGCCAGCAGCTTAGGAGAGACTGAAGCTTTCTTT.